One and the same sample provided the 22 T cell receptor beta chains below, sequenced in a study of shared clonotypes between healthy human individuals. Sequencing was performed with immunoSEQ multiplex PCR; in TCRdb, only in-frame clones are kept and a portion is missing. The top ten clones hold over 0.8% of a sample with 850,000 to 1,100,000 clones, roughly 80% of them seen once. Sequencing was done on a sample of memory CD4+ T cells from PBMCs. Specified subset: CD45RA-negative fraction. These receptors came from a man younger than 35 in good health. Some clones in this sample may be carry-over from other donors' samples.

This clone was seen only once. The chain recombines TRBV18 with TRBJ2-7, with D possibly being TRBD2 (5 bases). V was cut by 5 bases and J by 2 bases, with 10 bases left in between. Germline values: CDR1 KGHSH, CDR2 LQKENI. This CDR3 contains 13 residues. CDR3 in amino acids: CASSSGLPYEQYF. The CDR3 region has the DNA TGTGCCAGCTCATCCGGACTTCCCTACGAGCAGTACTTC.

The chain's CDR3 is CASRPTGGAPITYTF. The CDR3 DNA reads as TGCGCCAGCAGGCCTACAGGGGGCGCCCCTATTACCTACACCTTC. The genes are TRBV5-1 and TRBJ1-2; TRBD1 matches 9 bases. This CDR3 has 15 residues. Germline V gives CDR1 SGHRS, CDR2 YFSETQ. V was clipped by 5 bases and J by 10 bases; unmatched bases: 15.

The rearrangement joins TRBV7-9 to TRBJ1-2; the D is unclear. CDR1 and CDR2 from the germline V gene are SEHNR and FQNEAQ (reference sequence). The CDR3 is 11 amino acids. V lost 7 bases and J 7 bases, leaving 10 bases between the germline ends. CDR3 region: CASIHTGGYTF. CDR3 nucleotides: TGTGCCAGCATCCATACCGGTGGCTACACCTTC.

V usage is TRBV28 and J usage is TRBJ2-7, with 7 bases identical to TRBD2. V was pared by 2 bases and J by 7 bases, with 11 bases of the junction left unmatched. The germline V gene has CDR1 MDHEN and CDR2 SYDVKM. This CDR3 is built from 15 residues. The CDR3: CASSLKAGVVREQYF. CDR3 coding DNA: TGTGCCAGCAGTTTAAAGGCGGGAGTAGTTCGGGAGCAGTACTTC. The whole variable domain, filled in from reference TRBV28 and TRBJ2-7, reads DVKVTQSSRYLVKRTGEKVFLECVQDMDHENMFWYRQDPGLGLRLIYFSYDVKMKEKGDIPEGYSVSREKKERFSLILESASTNQTSMYLCASSLKAGVVREQYFGPGTRLTVT.

This clone was seen ten or more times. This sample also contains other DNA sequences that code for the same CDR3. V gene TRBV28 combines with J gene TRBJ1-2; D gene unclear. V lost 2 bases and J 0 bases, leaving 7 bases between the germline ends. Per the germline V gene, CDR1 is MDHEN and CDR2 is SYDVKM. The CDR3 is 14 amino acids. In DNA, the CDR3 is TGTGCCAGCAGTTTAAACACTCCTAACTATGGCTACACCTTC. This gives the protein CASSLNTPNYGYTF.

This clone came up a few times. Within the sample, other DNA sequences also encode this same CDR3. CDR3 sequence reads: CASSFDRSSYEQYF. In DNA form, the CDR3 reads TGTGCCAGCAGCTTCGACAGGAGCTCCTACGAGCAGTACTTC. The V gene is TRBV7-2, the J gene TRBJ2-7; TRBD1 is a possible D gene (6 bases). V lost 3 bases, J lost 0 bases, and 9 bases lay in between. Germline V gene sequence: CDR1 SGHTA, CDR2 FQGNSA. This CDR3 comprises 14 residues.

V gene TRBV28 combines with J gene TRBJ2-5; 9 bases fit TRBD1. Trimming cost V 8 bases and J 5 bases; bases outside gene matches: 9. CDR1 MDHEN and CDR2 SYDVKM come from the germline V gene. The CDR3 loop spans 14 amino acids. The CDR3: CASLDRGAGETQYF. Written as DNA, the CDR3 is TGTGCCAGCTTGGACAGGGGCGCGGGGGAGACCCAGTACTTC.

The rearrangement links TRBV4-2 to TRBJ1-4, with a possible D match to TRBD1 (6 bases). The CDR3 loop spans 16 amino acids. V gave up 1 base and J gave up 4 bases, with 13 bases separating them. Germline V gene sequence: CDR1 LGHNA, CDR2 YNFKEQ. The CDR3 reads CASSQVEGGVNEKLFF. DNA of the CDR3: TGTGCCAGCAGCCAAGTTGAGGGGGGCGTTAATGAAAAACTGTTTTTT.

Of note for this clone: Other nucleotide sequences in the sample specify the same CDR3. The rearrangement uses TRBV7-6 and TRBJ2-7; no reliable D call. The CDR3 sequence is 12 residues long. With 6 bases removed from V and 3 bases from J, the gap between germline ends came to 9 bases. Per the germline V gene, CDR1 is SGHVS and CDR2 is FNYEAQ. DNA of the CDR3: TGTGCCAGCAGTCCGACTGGCTACGAGCAGTACTTC. Its translation is CASSPTGYEQYF.

The J gene is TRBJ2-1, the V gene TRBV7-6; 12 bases agree with TRBD2. Per the germline V gene, CDR1 is SGHVS and CDR2 is FNYEAQ. This CDR3 spans 18 amino acids. The J segment lost 7 bases and the V segment lost 2 bases, leaving 12 bases of the junction unmatched. The CDR3 bases are TGTGCCAGCAGCTTAAGGCTTCTAGCGGGAGGGCCGGGGAATGAGCAGTTCTTC. Amino acids: CASSLRLLAGGPGNEQFF.

V is TRBV27 and J is TRBJ2-7; D may be TRBD1 (6 bases). The CDR3 is made up of 13 amino acids. Germline lookup yields CDR1 MNHEY and CDR2 SMNVEV (reference sequence). V was cut by 2 bases and J by 7 bases, with 12 bases left in between. DNA for the CDR3: TGTGCCAGCAGTTTAACAGGGCTGGGGGAGCAGTACTTC. Encoded protein: CASSLTGLGEQYF.

This rearrangement joins TRBV30 to TRBJ2-7, with TRBD1 matching over 9 bases. V lost 2 bases, J lost 4 bases, and 27 bases stayed unmatched. This CDR3 region has 21 residues. The V gene's germline CDR1 is GTSNPN and CDR2 SVGIG (reference sequence). The CDR3 bases are TGTGCCTGGAGTAGCTCCGCAACCGGGACAGGGATCCCTATATACCTATACGAGCAGTACTTC. Protein sequence: CAWSSSATGTGIPIYLYEQYF.

The CDR3 sequence: CASSLASTTNEKLFF. The CDR3 nucleotides are TGCGCCAGCAGCTTGGCATCCACAACTAATGAAAAACTGTTTTTT. V and J are TRBV5-1 and TRBJ1-4, with D uncertain. Trimming shortened V by 0 bases and J by 0 bases, and 6 bases separated the two germline ends. The CDR3 sequence is 15 residues long. Germline V gene data show CDR1 as SGHRS and CDR2 as YFSETQ.

The chain is built from TRBV11-2 and TRBJ1-1, with TRBD1 matching over 8 bases. V gave up 3 bases and J gave up 1 base; unmatched junction bases: 4. Germline V gene data show CDR1 as SGHAT and CDR2 as FQNNGV. The CDR3 sequence is 15 residues long. The CDR3 loop is CASSFVGQGNTEAFF. CDR3 nucleotides: TGTGCCAGCAGCTTCGTTGGACAGGGGAACACTGAAGCTTTCTTT.

The chain recombines TRBV6-1 with TRBJ1-1; D perhaps matches TRBD1 (6 bases). Germline-derived CDR1 and CDR2 are MNHNS and SASEGT. The V and J ends lost 6 bases and 0 bases respectively, with 11 bases between them. The CDR3 length is 14 residues. CDR3 nucleotide sequence: TGTGCCAGCAGAACGGACAGCTTGAACACTGAAGCTTTCTTT. The encoded protein is CASRTDSLNTEAFF.

The chain employs TRBV7-2 and TRBJ1-1; no reliable D call. From germline, CDR1 is SGHTA and CDR2 FQGNSA. Trimming took 1 base from V and 3 from J, leaving 6 bases between them. CDR3 length: 13 residues. In nucleotides, the CDR3 is TGTGCCAGCAGCTTAGACAGCCACACTGAAGCTTTCTTT. Translation gives CASSLDSHTEAFF.

Comment on this clone: This same CDR3 is encoded by further DNA sequences in the sample. This sequence joins TRBV5-5 and TRBJ2-3; no firm D call. V shed 0 bases and J shed 4 bases, with 9 bases lying between them. The CDR3 consists of 14 residues. CDR1 is SGHKS, CDR2 YYEKEE, per germline (reference sequence). The CDR3 bases are TGTGCCAGCAGCTTGGTCAGGATCGCAGATACGCAGTATTTT. Translated: CASSLVRIADTQYF.

V is TRBV6-5 and J is TRBJ2-7; no firm D call. Germline lookup yields CDR1 MNHEY and CDR2 SVGAGI. CDR3 size: 15 residues. V gave up 8 bases and J gave up 2 bases, with 19 bases separating them. DNA of the CDR3: TGTGCCAGCCGGCTTACGATGGGCGCTACCTACGAGCAGTACTTC. Protein: CASRLTMGATYEQYF.

Concerning this clone: This may be a read error, as it is one base from a much larger clone. The same CDR3 can be traced to other DNA sequences in this sample. The chain employs TRBV5-4 and TRBJ1-2; no clear D. Trimming shortened V by 0 bases and J by 4 bases, and 10 bases separated the two germline ends. Germline lookup yields CDR1 SGHNT and CDR2 YYREEE (reference sequence). The CDR3 consists of 14 residues. The chain's CDR3 is CASSLEQRPYGYTF. CDR3 DNA: TGTGCCAGCAGCTTGGAGCAGCGTCCCTATGGCTACACCTTC.

The sample holds one count of this clone. The rearrangement joins TRBV5-6 to TRBJ2-1; 16 bases match TRBD2. The CDR3 sequence is 16 residues long. Germline trimming cut 7 bases from V and 10 bases from J; bases unmatched to any gene: 11. Germline CDR1 SGHDT, CDR2 YYEEEE. CDR3 in amino acids: CASGRFPGLAGGEQFF. The DNA for the CDR3 is TGTGCCAGCGGAAGATTTCCGGGACTAGCGGGAGGGGAGCAGTTCTTC.

This clone was picked up many times. The CDR3 is CASSFSPSPNYGYTF. The DNA of the CDR3 is TGTGCCAGCAGCTTTTCTCCTAGTCCAAACTATGGCTACACCTTC. The chain has TRBV5-5 and TRBJ1-2; D not resolved. CDR3 length: 15 amino acids. The germline V and J ends were trimmed by 2 bases and 2 bases, with 13 bases remaining between them. Per the germline V gene, CDR1 is SGHKS and CDR2 is YYEKEE (reference sequence).

The chain joins TRBV30 to TRBJ2-3; 9 positions match TRBD2. Per the germline V gene, CDR1 is GTSNPN and CDR2 is SVGIG (reference sequence). This CDR3 comprises 17 residues. J lost 5 bases, V lost 3 bases, and 15 bases had no gene match. Here the CDR3 reads CAWRPRSGLAVGDTQYF. The CDR3 region has the DNA TGTGCCTGGAGACCCCGCTCGGGACTAGCAGTGGGAGATACGCAGTATTTT.